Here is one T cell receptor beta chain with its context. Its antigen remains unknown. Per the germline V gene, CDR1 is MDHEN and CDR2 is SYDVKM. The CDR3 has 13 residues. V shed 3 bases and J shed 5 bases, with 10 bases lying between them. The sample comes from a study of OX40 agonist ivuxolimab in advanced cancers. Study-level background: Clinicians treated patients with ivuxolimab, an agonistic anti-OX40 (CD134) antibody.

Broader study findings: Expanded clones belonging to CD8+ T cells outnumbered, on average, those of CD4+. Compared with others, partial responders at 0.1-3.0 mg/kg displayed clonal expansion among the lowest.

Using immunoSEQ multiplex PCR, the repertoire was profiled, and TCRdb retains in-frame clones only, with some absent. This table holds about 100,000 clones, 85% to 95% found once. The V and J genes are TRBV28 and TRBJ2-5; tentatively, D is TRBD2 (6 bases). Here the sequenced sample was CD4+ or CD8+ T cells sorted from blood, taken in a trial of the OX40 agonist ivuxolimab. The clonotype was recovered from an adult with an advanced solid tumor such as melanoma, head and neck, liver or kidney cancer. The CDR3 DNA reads TGTGCCAGCAGTTTTTCGGGGAGGGAGACCCAGTACTTC. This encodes CASSFSGRETQYF.